The 17 T cell receptor beta chains given below trace back to one sample, sequenced in a study of tumor and adjacent non-tumor tissue in lung cancer. The template was RNA from unsorted bulk tissue. Distant lung tissue was collected more than 3 cm away from the tumor edge. A modified ARM-PCR protocol with three rounds of nested PCR amplified TCRbeta. TCRdb passed the multiplex PCR reads through MiXCR, listing each CDR3 protein once. In the table there are about 67,000 distinct CDR3 sequences, roughly three quarters of which are singletons. The material sequenced was distant non-tumor lung tissue. These receptors came from a man aged 55 to 70 with non-small cell lung cancer.

The chain links TRBV28 to TRBJ2-7; 7 nucleotides line up with TRBD2. This CDR3 comprises 17 residues. The J segment lost 3 bases and the V segment lost 6 bases, leaving 17 bases of the junction unmatched. From germline, CDR1 is MDHEN and CDR2 SYDVKM. CDR3 in DNA: TGTGCCAGCAGAGGGCTCAAGGTTGCGGGGGTGGTCTACGAGCAGTACTTC. Its protein product is CASRGLKVAGVVYEQYF.

The chain uses TRBV29-1 and TRBJ2-7; D gene uncertain. CDR3 size: 14 residues. In germline, CDR1 is SQVTM, CDR2 ANQGSEA. Trimming cost V 1 base and J 8 bases, with 18 bases left between them. This chain's CDR3 is CSVEATEEGCKQYF. CDR3 coding DNA: TGCAGCGTTGAAGCCACAGAGGAAGGCTGCAAGCAGTACTTC.

As regards this clonotype: Likely a read error: the CDR3 ends without its conserved phenylalanine or tryptophan. No DNA is shown, since the ends of the CDR3 on it are uncertain; the CDR3 is the one TCRdb lists. The chain couples TRBV6-2 or TRBV6-3 to TRBJ1-5. The germline V gene encodes CDR1 MNHEY and CDR2 SVGEGT. The CDR3 numbers 12 amino acids, ends counted. The CDR3 reads CASGYLSMNSHL.

For this clonotype: The CDR3 ends on some other residue instead of the conserved phenylalanine or tryptophan, so this is likely a read error. This chain uses TRBV14 with TRBJ2-5; maybe TRBD2 (5 bases). Between the trimmed V and J ends, which lost 1 base and 5 bases, there was a span of 14 bases. The CDR3 sequence is 15 residues long. In germline, CDR1 is SGHDN, CDR2 FVKESK. The CDR3 DNA follows: TGTGCCAGCAGCCAAGTCTCGCTAGCATGGGAGACCCAGTACTTG. Translated, it gives CASSQVSLAWETQYL.

On this clonotype itself: A junction end diverges from the germline sequence, so it may reflect a read error. The chain has TRBV19 and TRBJ1-1; no reliable D call. Germline V CDR1 and CDR2: LNHDA, SQIVND (reference sequence). The CDR3 spans 13 residues. The CDR3 DNA reads TGTGCCAGTAATCGGCGAATGAACACTGATGCTTTCTTT. Translation: CASNRRMNTDAFF.

On this clonotype: A much larger clonotype is one base distant, so this may be a read error. The chain combines TRBV28 with TRBJ1-1; 10 bases line up with TRBD1. The CDR3 length is 19 residues. Unmatched junction bases numbered 22, after V lost 5 bases and J lost 7 bases. Looked up from germline, CDR1 is MDHEN and CDR2 is SYDVKM. CDR3 DNA: TGTGCCAGCAGTGTTTTATTCCGGAGACAGGGGGCGCAATACGGTGAAGCTTTCTTT. Amino acid sequence: CASSVLFRRQGAQYGEAFF.

In this sample, this clonotype turned up once. A much larger clonotype is one base distant, so this may be a read error. V usage is TRBV7-9 and J usage is TRBJ1-3; D ambiguous. The CDR3 is made up of 13 amino acids. CDR1 SEHNR and CDR2 FQNEAQ come from the germline V gene (reference sequence). V lost 5 bases, J lost 1 base, and 6 bases lay in between. The CDR3 reads CASSRISGNTIYF. The CDR3 nucleotides read TGTGCCAGCAGCCGGATATCTGGAAACACCATATATTTT.

A word on this clonotype: Mismatch with germline at one junction end may stem from a read error. The genes are TRBV14 and TRBJ2-2, with 7 nucleotides matching TRBD2. Per germline, CDR1 SGHDN and CDR2 FVKESK. The CDR3 totals 13 residues. CDR3 nucleotides: TGCGCCGGCAGGAAGGGAGGGTCCGGGGAGCTGTTTTTT. This sequence encodes CAGRKGGSGELFF.

Concerning this clonotype itself: This may be a read error, as it is one base from a much larger clone. V and J are TRBV7-9 and TRBJ1-1; TRBD1 matches at 7 bases. The germline gives CDR1 SEHNR, CDR2 FQNEAQ (reference sequence). CDR3 length: 14 residues. Here the CDR3 reads CASSLTQGGTQAFF. The CDR3 DNA reads TGTGCCAGCAGCCTAACGCAGGGGGGCACTCAAGCTTTCTTT.

In regard to this clonotype: A much more abundant neighbour one base away suggests this may be a read error. The J gene is TRBJ2-3, the V gene TRBV29-1; D tentatively reads TRBD1 or TRBD2 (5 bases each). Trimming took 5 bases from V and 2 from J, leaving 11 bases between them. CDR3 size: 13 residues. The germline V gene encodes CDR1 SQVTM and CDR2 ANQGSEA. DNA for the CDR3: TGCAGCGTTAGGAGAGGGGCCACAGATACGCAGTATTTT. As protein: CSVRRGATDTQYF.

Of note for this clonotype: An end of the junction does not agree with germline; a read error may underlie this. The chain is built from TRBV20-1 and TRBJ1-1, with D possibly matching TRBD1 (5 bases). The CDR3 has 14 amino acids. Germline values: CDR1 DFQATT, CDR2 SNEGSKA (reference sequence). The CDR3 spells CSATRDGVNTETFF. CDR3 bases: TGTAGTGCTACCCGGGACGGTGTGAACACTGAAACTTTCTTT.

Turning to this clonotype: This may stem from a read error, because a much larger clone lies one nucleotide away. DNA of the CDR3: TGTGCCGGAGGTACCGGGACCTCGGGAGGCATTGAGCAGTTCTTC. Amino acid sequence: CAGGTGTSGGIEQFF. The chain joins TRBV2 to TRBJ2-1, with 7 positions matching TRBD2. J was trimmed by 9 bases and V by 11 bases; bases with no gene match: 19. Per germline, CDR1 SNHLY and CDR2 FYNNEI. This CDR3 contains 15 residues.

This chain links TRBV29-1 with TRBJ2-7; the match to TRBD2 covers 12 bases. The V gene's germline CDR1 is SQVTM and CDR2 ANQGSEA. CDR3 length: 16 residues. V was pared by 4 bases and J by 0 bases, with 7 bases of the junction left unmatched. The CDR3 spells CSVGTSGNLSSYEQYF. The CDR3 nucleotides read TGCAGCGTTGGGACTAGCGGGAATCTCAGCTCCTACGAGCAGTACTTC.

This clonotype was detected once. A much larger clone lies one base from this, so it may be a read error. V is TRBV20-1 and J is TRBJ1-5; D gene uncertain. This CDR3 spans 13 amino acids. The germline gives CDR1 DFQATT, CDR2 SNEGSKA (reference sequence). V dropped 5 bases and J dropped 4 bases, with 12 bases sitting between them. CDR3 sequence: CSAQNETNQPQHF. The CDR3, as DNA: TGCAGTGCTCAGAACGAAACGAATCAGCCCCAGCATTTT.

This clonotype was counted a few times. A read error is possible here, since a much larger clone lies one base away. The rearrangement uses TRBV12-3 or TRBV12-4 and TRBJ2-2, with TRBD1 matching 8 bases. The CDR3 sequence is 16 residues long. CDR3 coding DNA: TGTGTCAGCAGTTGGGACAGGAACCGGAACACCGGGGAGCTGTTTTTT. It is translated as CVSSWDRNRNTGELFF.

Concerning this clonotype itself: Because the CDR3 is missing its conserved closing phenylalanine or tryptophan, this is likely a read error. This sequence joins TRBV29-1 and TRBJ2-7; no clear D gene. CDR1 is SQVTM, CDR2 ANQGSEA, per germline. The CDR3 consists of 11 residues. The DNA for the CDR3 is TGCGGCGTTGAAATGGGATACGAGCAGTACCTC. Amino acids: CGVEMGYEQYL.

As regards this clonotype: Its ends do not fully match the called genes, so a read error is possible. This sequence joins TRBV11-1 and TRBJ2-2, with D uncertain. The V gene's germline CDR1 is SGHAT and CDR2 FQDESV (reference sequence). The CDR3 contains 14 residues. The CDR3 coding sequence is TGTGCCAGTAGCTATACTACTTGCACAGGGGAGCTGTTTTTT. Translating gives CASSYTTCTGELFF.